In this sample, the clone carrying this T cell receptor beta chain turned up a few times. Its target is unknown. These data originate in a study of CD8+ T cells in alopecia areata. About the research overall: Tofacitinib administration persisted for 6 to 18 months, succeeded by 6 months off drug.

cDNA reverse transcribed from extracted RNA served as the sequencing template. TCRdb keeps only in-frame clones here, not all; method: immunoSEQ multiplex PCR. The sample contains over 150,000 clones, approximately 55% of which appear only once. General study points: With tofacitinib ongoing, many expanded lesional clones persisted in both scalp and blood.

Treatment noted: oral pan-JAK inhibitor, 5-10 mg twice daily. It was from alopecia areata patients that lesional scalp punch biopsies and peripheral blood were collected. The input for sequencing was CD8+ T cells sorted from blood, taken at week 24, from a patient treated with tofacitinib. The source is a human donor with alopecia areata.

DNA for the CDR3: TGTGCCAGCACCGACAGGGTGAACACTGAAGCTTTCTTT. As protein: CASTDRVNTEAFF. The rearrangement uses TRBV6-1 and TRBJ1-1; 7 nucleotides line up with TRBD1. Germline V lookup: CDR1 MNHNS, CDR2 SASEGT. Trimming cost V 7 bases and J 0 bases; bases outside gene matches: 2. The CDR3 consists of 13 residues.